One sample yielded the 25 T cell receptor beta chains listed below, sequenced in a study of T cell responses to AZD1222 COVID-19 vaccine. TCRdb's copy holds only in-frame clones and misses some; the assay was immunoSEQ multiplex PCR. Among about 140,000 clones listed, around 92% were seen once. The sample here was peripheral blood, taken on day 0 of AZD1222 vaccination. The receptors shown here come from an adult in good health.

V and J are TRBV30 and TRBJ1-2, with a weak D call TRBD1 (6 bases). Germline V gives CDR1 GTSNPN, CDR2 SVGIG (reference sequence). V gave up 3 bases and J gave up 3 bases, with 14 bases separating them. CDR3 length equals 14 residues. The CDR3, as DNA: TGTGCCTGGAGCCTATACGACAGGCACTATGGCTACACCTTC. This encodes CAWSLYDRHYGYTF.

The J gene is TRBJ2-1, the V gene TRBV3-1 (or the pseudogene TRBV3-2); D not certain. Trimming pared 1 base from V and 8 bases from J, leaving 6 bases between. Germline CDR1 reads LGHDT; CDR2 reads YNNKEL (reference sequence). This CDR3 region has 12 residues. CDR3 sequence (DNA): TGTGCCAGCAGCCAAGGGGTATATGAGCAGTTCTTC. This gives the protein CASSQGVYEQFF.

The CDR3 loop is CASSPDRSNTEAFF. CDR3 in DNA: TGTGCCAGCAGCCCGGACAGATCGAACACTGAAGCTTTCTTT. The chain carries TRBV7-8 and TRBJ1-1; tentative D call: TRBD1 (6 bases). The CDR3 consists of 14 residues. Trimming stripped 5 bases from V and 1 base from J, with 11 bases between. Germline V gene lookup returns CDR1 SGHVS and CDR2 FQNEAQ.

For the CDR3, the DNA is TGTGCCAGCAGTGGACAGGGGGCGTACGAGCAGTACTTC. Its translation is CASSGQGAYEQYF. The V gene is TRBV12-3 or TRBV12-4, the J gene TRBJ2-7; 11 bases align to TRBD1. V shed 5 bases and J 4 bases; nucleotides not matched to a gene: 1. The CDR3 loop spans 13 amino acids.

This sequence joins TRBV24-1 and TRBJ2-2; TRBD2 matches 10 bases. CDR3 length equals 14 residues. Trimming cost V 6 bases and J 8 bases; bases outside gene matches: 5. CDR1 and CDR2 (germline): KGHDR, SFDVKD. Here the CDR3 reads CATSPSGSIGELFF. The CDR3 DNA reads as TGTGCCACCAGTCCTAGCGGGAGTATAGGGGAGCTGTTTTTT.

The J gene is TRBJ1-1, the V gene TRBV11-1, with D perhaps matching TRBD1 (5 bases). The V gene lost 3 bases and the J gene lost 4 bases, with 12 bases spanning the gap. CDR3 length: 14 residues. Germline assignment: CDR1 SGHAT and CDR2 FQDESV (reference sequence). As DNA, the CDR3 is TGTGCCAGCAGCTTTTTCGGGGGAAGCACTGAAGCTTTCTTT. This gives the protein CASSFFGGSTEAFF.

The rearrangement uses TRBV18 and TRBJ2-1; D is possibly TRBD1 (5 bases). CDR3 length: 16 residues. V lost 2 bases and J 6 bases, leaving 17 bases between the germline ends. Germline CDR1 KGHSH, CDR2 LQKENI. This CDR3 reads CASSPFVAGSGNEQFF. Here the CDR3 DNA reads TGTGCCAGCTCACCATTTGTAGCAGGGTCCGGCAATGAGCAGTTCTTC.

The J gene is TRBJ2-7, the V gene TRBV2; D ambiguous. This CDR3 region has 12 residues. In germline, CDR1 is SNHLY, CDR2 FYNNEI. Between the trimmed V and J ends, which lost 4 bases and 3 bases, there was a span of 7 bases. CDR3 nucleotides: TGTGCCAGCAGTGTTTCAGACTACGAGCAGTACTTC. It encodes CASSVSDYEQYF.

The J gene is TRBJ2-5, the V gene TRBV29-1; maybe TRBD1 (6 bases). The V gene's germline CDR1 is SQVTM and CDR2 ANQGSEA. V was trimmed by 5 bases and J by 4 bases, leaving 11 bases between them. The CDR3 has 12 amino acids. The CDR3: CSVSGDGETQYF. In DNA, the CDR3 is TGCAGCGTTTCAGGGGATGGAGAGACCCAGTACTTC.

V gene TRBV19 combines with J gene TRBJ2-6; D may be TRBD2 (5 bases). Trimming cost V 7 bases and J 3 bases, with 10 bases left between them. CDR1 LNHDA and CDR2 SQIVND come from the germline V gene (reference sequence). CDR3 length: 14 amino acids. CDR3 nucleotides: TGTGCCAGTACGGGGTCGGGTGGGGCCAACGTCCTGACTTTC. As protein: CASTGSGGANVLTF.

The rearrangement uses TRBV28 and TRBJ1-5; D gene uncertain. The CDR3 sequence is 12 residues long. The ends were cut back, 6 bases at V and 3 bases at J, with 6 bases in the middle. Germline CDR1 reads MDHEN; CDR2 reads SYDVKM. CDR3 coding DNA: TGTGCCAGCAGGCTGGCCAATCAGCCCCAGCATTTT. This gives the protein CASRLANQPQHF.

The V gene is TRBV28, the J gene TRBJ2-7, with 7 bases identical to TRBD2. The CDR3 has 15 residues. The germline gives CDR1 MDHEN, CDR2 SYDVKM. Trimming removed 6 bases from V and 2 bases from J; junction bases left unmatched: 10. This CDR3 is CASRKMYGTTYEQYF. The CDR3 DNA sequence: TGTGCCAGCAGAAAAATGTACGGGACTACCTACGAGCAGTACTTC. Supplemented by reference TRBV28 and TRBJ2-7, the full variable domain reads DVKVTQSSRYLVKRTGEKVFLECVQDMDHENMFWYRQDPGLGLRLIYFSYDVKMKEKGDIPEGYSVSREKKERFSLILESASTNQTSMYLCASRKMYGTTYEQYFGPGTRLTVT.

The chain couples TRBV7-3 to TRBJ1-6; the D is unclear. Germline CDR1 is SGHTA and CDR2 is FQGTGA. CDR3 size: 13 residues. Trimming removed 6 bases from V and 3 bases from J, with 6 bases in between. The CDR3 DNA reads TGTGCCAGCAGTTCTATCTATAATTCACCCCTCCACTTT. The encoded protein is CASSSIYNSPLHF.

This chain connects TRBV5-1 to TRBJ1-4, with D possibly being TRBD1 (5 bases). Trimming removed 0 bases at V and 10 bases at J, with 16 bases between. This CDR3 spans 15 amino acids. CDR1 SGHRS and CDR2 YFSETQ come from the germline V gene. The CDR3 protein is CASSLARGEIGKLFF. The CDR3 nucleotides read TGCGCCAGCAGCTTGGCCCGGGGGGAGATTGGAAAACTGTTTTTT.

V gene TRBV7-8 combines with J gene TRBJ2-2; D may be TRBD1 (6 bases). Trimming took 6 bases from V and 8 from J, leaving 19 bases between them. Germline V gene lookup returns CDR1 SGHVS and CDR2 FQNEAQ. The CDR3 sequence is 15 residues long. CDR3 in amino acids: CASSKEGTPGGELFF. CDR3 DNA: TGTGCCAGCAGTAAAGAAGGGACACCGGGAGGGGAGCTGTTTTTT.

V and J are TRBV7-8 and TRBJ1-5; D may be TRBD1 (5 bases). Trimming removed 1 base from V and 6 bases from J, with 19 bases in between. The CDR3 runs 17 residues. Germline values: CDR1 SGHVS, CDR2 FQNEAQ. The CDR3 DNA reads as TGTGCCAGCAGCTTAGTCCCCGTCCCAGGGTCGGGTCAGCCCCAGCATTTT. Protein: CASSLVPVPGSGQPQHF.

V usage is TRBV4-2 and J usage is TRBJ2-2, with 10 bases identical to TRBD1. The trim removed 0 bases at V and 5 bases at J, leaving 6 bases unmatched. The V gene's germline CDR1 is LGHNA and CDR2 YNFKEQ. This CDR3 is built from 17 residues. CDR3 in amino acids: CASSQEVRGQGTGELFF. The CDR3 DNA reads TGTGCCAGCAGCCAAGAGGTCCGGGGACAGGGGACCGGGGAGCTGTTTTTT.

This clone was seen a single time. The V gene is TRBV4-3, the J gene TRBJ2-3; no clear D. The CDR3 is made up of 15 amino acids. Deletions cut 0 bases from V and 4 bases from J, with 11 bases between. Germline CDR1 and CDR2: LGHNA and YSLEER. The CDR3 here is CASSQDAPAPDTQYF. As DNA, the CDR3 is TGCGCCAGCAGCCAAGATGCCCCCGCCCCAGATACGCAGTATTTT.

This clone was recorded once. J is TRBJ2-7 and V is TRBV5-6, with TRBD1 matching over 8 bases. The CDR3 has 14 amino acids. CDR1 is SGHDT and CDR2 is YYEEEE in the germline V gene. Trimming took 4 bases from V and 5 from J; bases not matched to a gene: 8. CDR3 bases: TGTGCCAGCAGCGCGTTGGACAGGGACAACGAGCAGTACTTC. Translating gives CASSALDRDNEQYF.

In its sample, this clone was seen a few times. This chain uses TRBV5-4 with TRBJ2-1; 10 bases are a match to TRBD1. Germline CDR1 is SGHNT and CDR2 is YYREEE (reference sequence). Trimming took 5 bases from V and 6 from J; bases not matched to a gene: 8. This CDR3 region has 15 residues. Here the CDR3 reads CASRGDRGASNEQFF. The CDR3 nucleotides are TGTGCCAGCAGGGGGGACAGGGGTGCGTCCAATGAGCAGTTCTTC.

The chain couples TRBV7-9 to TRBJ2-1; 7 nucleotides agree with TRBD2. Per germline, CDR1 SEHNR and CDR2 FQNEAQ (reference sequence). V lost 4 bases to trimming and J lost 5 bases; unmatched junction nucleotides: 2. The length of the CDR3 is 13 residues. The CDR3 is CASSSSGHNEQFF. CDR3 DNA: TGTGCCAGCAGCTCTAGCGGCCACAATGAGCAGTTCTTC.

The CDR3 spells CASSVERGSYEQYF. CDR3 nucleotides: TGTGCCAGCAGCGTAGAGCGGGGGTCCTACGAGCAGTACTTC. This chain uses TRBV9 with TRBJ2-7, with 8 nucleotides matching TRBD2. Germline assignment: CDR1 SGDLS and CDR2 YYNGEE. The CDR3 is 14 residues long. The V and J ends lost 0 bases and 1 base, in that order; junction bases with no gene match: 0.

The CDR3: CASSEDQPSGGELFF. CDR3 nucleotide sequence: TGCGCCAGCAGTGAGGACCAGCCCTCCGGTGGGGAGCTGTTTTTT. The chain uses TRBV10-1 and TRBJ2-2; D uncertain. The CDR3 is 15 residues long. Trimming left V 2 bases short and J 8 bases short, with 15 bases between. Germline V gene data show CDR1 as WNHNN and CDR2 as SYGVQD (reference sequence).

This clone was counted once. The chain recombines TRBV28 with TRBJ2-7; D not certain. From germline, CDR1 is MDHEN and CDR2 SYDVKM. Trimming removed 7 bases at V and 7 bases at J, with 11 bases between. This CDR3 is built from 11 residues. The CDR3, as DNA: TGTGCCAGCACCATCGCCCGGGAGCAGTACTTC. This encodes CASTIAREQYF.

The chain couples TRBV30 to TRBJ1-4, with a possible D match to TRBD1 (5 bases). The CDR3 covers 15 residues. The V gene lost 3 bases and the J gene lost 8 bases, with 19 bases spanning the gap. The V gene's germline CDR1 is GTSNPN and CDR2 SVGIG (reference sequence). Here the CDR3 DNA reads TGTGCCTGGAGCGCTCTCCGGGGCGCGGGAGAAAAACTGTTTTTT. This codes for CAWSALRGAGEKLFF.